This entry is about one T cell receptor (beta chain). This specimen comes from a study of blood T cells in healthy people across ages. Across the whole study: Researchers report that template switching captured about one barcoded beta molecule per two T cells.

A sample-barcoded 5' primer and a J-beta primer mix were used in a second PCR of about 6 to 11 cycles. Every individual sample yielded 2.5 million or more paired-end reads (each containing CDR3). TCRdb called the 5' RACE reads again in MiXCR, with one record for every CDR3 protein. This sample carries approximately 1.5 million distinct CDR3 sequences, approximately 32% of them seen once, and the ten largest clones take roughly 10%. J was trimmed by 5 bases and V by 5 bases; bases with no gene match: 8. The CDR3 contains 15 residues. Germline-derived CDR1 and CDR2 are SGHRS and YFSETQ. Sequencing was carried out using blood. The chain employs TRBV5-1 and TRBJ2-1, with 9 bases aligning to TRBD1. This receptor was obtained from a woman in her 30s in good health. CDR3 coding DNA: TGCGCCAGCAGACCCGACAGGGGGTTGGACAATGAGCAGTTCTTC. This sequence encodes CASRPDRGLDNEQFF.